This T cell receptor (beta chain) was documented in a study of TET2 disruption in CD19-targeted CAR T cells (dated 2018 in TCRdb). The study in broad terms: The number of samples was determined by the original clinical trial design and by which samples were available, and no additional inclusion criteria were applied. Here is what the overall study found, with its caveats: Conclusions about the patient's CAR T cells rested on extensive analysis of a single subject.

The immunoSEQ assay was used for deep sequencing of the TCR beta chain. The original methods were these. Only productive TCR beta rearrangements went into calculating clonotype frequencies. This immuneACCESS table, as held by TCRdb, lists in-frame sequences with V and J called but not all clones. Of the missing ones, under half trace to an unresolved V gene in checked studies; the others have no known cause. The V and J calls and clone size were taken over from that table, and D and trimming were inferred from the DNA. For this sample, the table gives about 25,000 clones. In total, the top ten clones hold 1.5% to 2% of the sample. What the treatment or condition label conveys for this sample: autologous CTL019 cells: CD19 CAR with 4-1BB and CD3 zeta domains. The CD19 CAR incorporated TCR zeta and 4-1BB costimulatory signaling domains. T cells for CTL019 manufacturing were collected from peripheral blood by leukapheresis. The DNeasy Blood and Tissue Kit was used to extract genomic DNA from pre-infusion T cells, peripheral blood, or sorted post-infusion T cells.

V is clipped by 0 bases and J by 4 bases, and the sequence between their germline boundaries is 10 bases long. The CDR3, cysteine through phenylalanine, is 14 amino acids long. Sequencing covers 33 bases of the CDR3, shown here with the frame starting at base 1. From a lookup of the germline V gene, CDR1 and CDR2 are SGHRS and YFSETQ. Concerning this clone: Its antigen target is currently unknown. The read halts 3 residues ahead of the CDR3 end, with the missing end drawn from the germline J gene. At the DNA level, this CDR3 is encoded by other sequences in the same sample as well.

Here the sequenced sample was CD8- CAR+ T cells sorted from cultured blood T cells, taken for CD19 CAR T cell therapy. Read against the paper, the sample's cell subset or site label means: CD8-negative CAR-positive T cells from the infusion product. The clonotype comes from a man between 65 and 79 years old with chronic lymphocytic leukemia. The V and J segments used are TRBV5-1 and TRBJ2-5; TRBD2 is a weak D gene call, 5 bases matching. The CDR3 here reads CASSLGYRGETQYF. The sequenced CDR3 bases are TGCGCCAGCAGCTTGGGGTACCGGGGAGAGACC.